The 31 T cell receptor beta chains below were found in one sample sequenced in a study of blood T cell repertoires in COVID-19. This table comes from immunoSEQ multiplex PCR, and its TCRdb copy is limited to in-frame clones, with some not included. Of over 95,000 clones listed, 70% to 90% are singletons. The source material was peripheral blood. The receptors shown here come from a man in his forties or fifties with acute or convalescent COVID-19.

The chain carries TRBV25-1 and TRBJ2-5; possibly TRBD2 for D (5 bases). The CDR3 runs 13 residues. Trimming stripped 4 bases from V and 3 bases from J, with 9 bases between. CDR1 is MGHDK and CDR2 is SYGVNS in the germline V gene. For the CDR3, the DNA is TGTGCCAGCAGTGGAGGGATTAAAGAGACCCAGTACTTC. Its translation: CASSGGIKETQYF.

This chain links TRBV7-8 with TRBJ2-1; 7 positions agree with TRBD2. V lost 5 bases, J lost 8 bases, and 3 bases stayed unmatched. Germline V gene data show CDR1 as SGHVS and CDR2 as FQNEAQ. This CDR3 comprises 12 residues. The CDR3 loop reads CASSHTSDEQFF. CDR3 bases: TGTGCCAGCAGCCACACTAGCGATGAGCAGTTCTTC.

This clone was seen just once. V is TRBV4-3 and J is TRBJ2-7; D is ambiguous. The CDR3 is 13 amino acids. Germline CDR1 reads LGHNA; CDR2 reads YSLEER. Trimming took off 1 base at V and 3 bases at J, with 7 bases between the two ends. The CDR3 DNA reads as TGCGCCAGCAGCCAAGGTCACAGCTACGAGCAGTACTTC. Its protein is CASSQGHSYEQYF.

The CDR3 protein is CASSPSRGEETNEKLFF. As DNA, the CDR3 is TGTGCCAGCTCACCTAGCAGGGGAGAGGAAACTAATGAAAAACTGTTTTTT. This chain links TRBV18 with TRBJ1-4; a possible D gene is TRBD1 (6 bases). CDR1 is KGHSH, CDR2 LQKENI, per germline. The CDR3 has 17 amino acids. V was cut by 3 bases and J by 1 base, with 15 bases left in between.

The gene calls are TRBV19 and TRBJ2-7, with TRBD1 matching over 7 bases. CDR3 length: 14 residues. The junction had 2 bases not matched to a gene; V was cut back by 3 bases and J by 0 bases. Germline CDR1 LNHDA, CDR2 SQIVND (reference sequence). The CDR3 is CASSMGQNSYEQYF. Here the CDR3 DNA reads TGTGCCAGTAGTATGGGACAGAACTCCTACGAGCAGTACTTC. The whole variable domain, remainder taken from reference TRBV19 and TRBJ2-7, is DGGITQSPKYLFRKEGQNVTLSCEQNLNHDAMYWYRQDPGQGLRLIYYSQIVNDFQKGDIAEGYSVSREKKESFPLTVTSAQKNPTAFYLCASSMGQNSYEQYFGPGTRLTVT.

The rearrangement links TRBV7-8 to TRBJ1-4; no clear D gene. The CDR3 is made up of 13 amino acids. CDR1 is SGHVS, CDR2 FQNEAQ, per germline. Trimming removed 2 bases from V and 5 bases from J, with 6 bases in between. CDR3 DNA: TGTGCCAGCAGCTTATTCGCGAATGAAAAACTGTTTTTT. It encodes CASSLFANEKLFF.

The chain employs TRBV5-1 and TRBJ2-3; D is perhaps TRBD2 (7 bases). There are 13 residues in the CDR3. In germline, CDR1 is SGHRS, CDR2 YFSETQ. V was clipped by 3 bases and J by 6 bases, with 11 bases between them. For the CDR3, the DNA is TGCGCCAGCAGCTGGGGGGGGCCGGATACGCAGTATTTT. It codes for CASSWGGPDTQYF. Variable domain in full (rest from reference TRBV5-1 and TRBJ2-3): KAGVTQTPRYLIKTRGQQVTLSCSPISGHRSVSWYQQTPGQGLQFLFEYFSETQRNKGNFPGRFSGRQFSNSRSEMNVSTLELGDSALYLCASSWGGPDTQYFGPGTRLTVL.

The chain carries TRBV5-8 and TRBJ2-5; 9 nucleotides match TRBD2. Germline assignment: CDR1 SGHTS and CDR2 YDEGEE. Losses at the gene ends were 3 bases for V and 2 bases for J; bases not matched to a gene: 11. This CDR3 has 17 amino acids. The CDR3 sequence is CASSSLGRGGRQETQYF. The CDR3 DNA reads TGTGCCAGCAGCTCCCTAGGGCGGGGGGGCCGGCAAGAGACCCAGTACTTC.

The V gene is TRBV5-6, the J gene TRBJ1-4; 11 nucleotides match TRBD1. V trimming: 1 base; J trimming: 6 bases; junction bases outside the gene matches: 8. The CDR3 is 17 residues long. Germline lookup yields CDR1 SGHDT and CDR2 YYEEEE. The CDR3 is CASSLLDRGQLDEKLFF. In DNA form, the CDR3 reads TGTGCCAGCAGCTTGTTGGACAGGGGGCAACTAGATGAAAAACTGTTTTTT. Full variable domain (outside the CDR3, taken from reference TRBV5-6 and TRBJ1-4): DAGVTQSPTHLIKTRGQQVTLRCSPKSGHDTVSWYQQALGQGPQFIFQYYEEEERQRGNFPDRFSGHQFPNYSSELNVNALLLGDSALYLCASSLLDRGQLDEKLFFGSGTQLSVL.

The chain joins TRBV24-1 to TRBJ2-7, with 8 bases that match TRBD2. Germline trimming cut 9 bases from V and 2 bases from J; bases unmatched to any gene: 5. The CDR3 spans 13 residues. Germline lookup yields CDR1 KGHDR and CDR2 SFDVKD. CDR3 sequence reads: CATRAGETYEQYF. CDR3 DNA: TGTGCCACCCGAGCGGGAGAGACCTACGAGCAGTACTTC.

The chain employs TRBV5-1 and TRBJ2-1; possibly TRBD2 for D (7 bases). The V end lost 0 bases, the J end lost 0 bases, and 13 bases lay between the germline ends. From germline, CDR1 is SGHRS and CDR2 YFSETQ. This CDR3 is built from 17 residues. The CDR3 loop reads CASSLVRGASSYNEQFF. The CDR3 coding sequence is TGCGCCAGCAGCTTGGTCCGGGGGGCTTCCTCCTACAATGAGCAGTTCTTC.

The chain recombines TRBV9 with TRBJ2-1; 10 bases fit TRBD1. V lost 4 bases, J lost 7 bases, and 2 bases stayed unmatched. The CDR3 totals 13 residues. The germline V gene encodes CDR1 SGDLS and CDR2 YYNGEE. CDR3: CASSRDRGNEQFF. CDR3 DNA sequence: TGTGCCAGCAGCCGGGACAGGGGTAATGAGCAGTTCTTC.

This clone was recorded once. The rearrangement uses TRBV3-1 (or the pseudogene TRBV3-2) and TRBJ2-3; 10 nucleotides align to TRBD2. The V gene end was trimmed by 6 bases and the J gene end by 1 base; junction bases not matched to a gene: 7. The germline CDR1 and CDR2 sequences are LGHDT and YNNKEL (reference sequence). The CDR3 spans 16 residues. The CDR3 sequence: CASRHSGGRGTDTQYF. The CDR3 nucleotides are TGTGCCAGCAGACATAGCGGGGGGCGGGGCACAGATACGCAGTATTTT.

The chain has TRBV20-1 and TRBJ1-2, with TRBD1 matching over 8 bases. The trim removed 3 bases at V and 6 bases at J, leaving 6 bases unmatched. Looked up from germline, CDR1 is DFQATT and CDR2 is SNEGSKA (reference sequence). The length of the CDR3 is 13 residues. In DNA form, the CDR3 reads TGCAGTGCTAGTGTGCAGGGGGCTAATGGCTACACCTTC. It translates to CSASVQGANGYTF.

This chain connects TRBV4-1 to TRBJ2-7; tentative D call: TRBD1 (5 bases). The V and J ends lost 2 bases and 5 bases respectively, with 10 bases between them. Germline V CDR1 and CDR2: MGHRA, YSYEKL. This CDR3 comprises 13 residues. CDR3 protein: CASSQNRGHEQYF. CDR3 DNA sequence: TGCGCCAGCAGCCAAAATAGGGGCCACGAGCAGTACTTC.

This sequence joins TRBV7-2 and TRBJ2-7; 9 bases are shared with TRBD1. V dropped 5 bases and J dropped 2; count of bases not matched to a gene: 7. The CDR3 runs to 15 residues. Per the germline V gene, CDR1 is SGHTA and CDR2 is FQGNSA. The CDR3 bases are TGTGCCAGCAGCGTTACCGGGACAGGGCCCTACGAGCAGTACTTC. This codes for CASSVTGTGPYEQYF.

The chain has TRBV12-3 or TRBV12-4 and TRBJ1-2, with a tentative D call TRBD1 (6 bases). This CDR3 region has 13 residues. V was shortened by 4 bases and J by 4 bases, with 10 bases between the two germline ends. CDR3 sequence reads: CASSSGGSYGYTF. DNA of the CDR3: TGTGCCAGCAGTTCTGGGGGCAGCTATGGCTACACCTTC.

The chain recombines TRBV9 with TRBJ2-2; 9 nucleotides align to TRBD2. This CDR3 spans 16 amino acids. V shed 3 bases, J shed 4 bases, and the junction held 7 bases outside the gene matches. CDR1 and CDR2 from the germline V gene are SGDLS and YYNGEE. The CDR3 bases are TGTGCCAGCAGCGGATCGGGACTAGCTGTCACCGGGGAGCTGTTTTTT. Encoded protein: CASSGSGLAVTGELFF.

This chain connects TRBV28 to TRBJ2-5, with 11 bases aligning to TRBD2. V shed 3 bases, J shed 0 bases, and the junction held 12 bases outside the gene matches. This CDR3 spans 19 amino acids. Germline CDR1 is MDHEN and CDR2 is SYDVKM. CDR3 sequence (DNA): TGTGCCAGCAGTTTCCCCACTAGCGGGGGCCTACTGTACCAAGAGACCCAGTACTTC. It yields the protein CASSFPTSGGLLYQETQYF.

The chain employs TRBV24-1 and TRBJ2-5; D possibly corresponds to TRBD2 (5 bases). This CDR3 has 14 residues. V gave up 4 bases and J gave up 7 bases, with 15 bases separating them. The germline V gene encodes CDR1 KGHDR and CDR2 SFDVKD. The CDR3 is CATSERAFEGTQYF. The CDR3 coding sequence is TGTGCCACCAGTGAGCGGGCCTTCGAAGGGACCCAGTACTTC.

The chain carries TRBV5-1 and TRBJ2-7; TRBD2 is a possible D gene (6 bases). The CDR3 is 14 amino acids. Trimming left V 0 bases short and J 3 bases short, with 10 bases between. Germline CDR1 and CDR2: SGHRS and YFSETQ. As DNA, the CDR3 is TGCGCCAGCAGCTTGGGACTAGGGAACTACGAGCAGTACTTC. Translation gives CASSLGLGNYEQYF.

V and J are TRBV4-2 and TRBJ2-3; D is unclear. V lost 1 base and J lost 6, with 5 bases in between. This CDR3 contains 12 residues. Germline V gene data show CDR1 as LGHNA and CDR2 as YNFKEQ. The CDR3 loop is CASSQAPDTQYF. DNA of the CDR3: TGTGCCAGCAGCCAAGCCCCTGATACGCAGTATTTT.

This clone was seen only once. The chain recombines TRBV6-5 with TRBJ1-2; D gene unclear. V dropped 7 bases and J dropped 1 base, with 7 bases sitting between them. Germline lookup yields CDR1 MNHEY and CDR2 SVGAGI. CDR3 length: 12 residues. The CDR3 DNA sequence: TGTGCCAGCACGCGGGTTAACTATGGCTACACCTTC. Protein: CASTRVNYGYTF.

Written as DNA, the CDR3 is TGTGCCAGCAGCTCTTCAATAGCGGGGAACACTGAAGCTTTCTTT. Its translation: CASSSSIAGNTEAFF. V is TRBV7-9 and J is TRBJ1-1; D remains unclear. Trimming cost V 4 bases and J 1 base, with 13 bases left between them. CDR1 is SEHNR, CDR2 FQNEAQ, per germline (reference sequence). The CDR3 consists of 15 residues.

Turning to this clone: At the DNA level, this CDR3 is encoded by other sequences in the same sample as well. The rearrangement links TRBV7-2 to TRBJ2-1; D is unclear. Per the germline V gene, CDR1 is SGHTA and CDR2 is FQGNSA. V was shortened by 5 bases and J by 0 bases, with 5 bases between the two germline ends. This CDR3 contains 13 residues. CDR3 in DNA: TGTGCCAGCAGCCCAAACTCCTACAATGAGCAGTTCTTC. This translates into CASSPNSYNEQFF.

The rearrangement links TRBV3-1 (or the pseudogene TRBV3-2) to TRBJ1-3, with 11 nucleotides matching TRBD1. CDR1 and CDR2 from the germline V gene are LGHDT and YNNKEL (reference sequence). V gave up 5 bases and J gave up 9 bases; unmatched junction bases: 9. This CDR3 contains 15 residues. The CDR3 DNA sequence: TGTGCCAGCAGCTACTGGGGACAGGGGGAGAGCACCATATATTTT. It codes for CASSYWGQGESTIYF.

This clone was seen once. The chain couples TRBV12-5 to TRBJ1-1; D is perhaps TRBD1 (6 bases). Germline loops: CDR1 LGHNT, CDR2 FRNRAP. Trimming pared 6 bases from V and 4 bases from J, leaving 15 bases between. There are 14 residues in the CDR3. The CDR3 reads CASGSGVAGTEAFF. The CDR3 region has the DNA TGTGCTAGTGGGTCAGGGGTTGCAGGCACTGAAGCTTTCTTT.

DNA of the CDR3: TGTGCCAGCAGTGAAGGGACATACTATGGCTACACCTTC. Amino acid sequence: CASSEGTYYGYTF. The chain is built from TRBV6-1 and TRBJ1-2; TRBD1 is a possible D gene (5 bases). This CDR3 comprises 13 residues. Per germline, CDR1 MNHNS and CDR2 SASEGT. Trimming stripped 1 base from V and 3 bases from J, with 6 bases between.

The genes are TRBV9 and TRBJ2-1; D is perhaps TRBD2 (6 bases). Germline V gives CDR1 SGDLS, CDR2 YYNGEE. This CDR3 is built from 17 residues. Trimming left V 3 bases short and J 4 bases short, with 20 bases between. CDR3 protein: CASSAGLDLPLYNEQFF. CDR3 sequence (DNA): TGTGCCAGCAGCGCGGGACTGGACTTACCACTTTACAATGAGCAGTTCTTC.

Only one count was recorded for this clone. The chain combines TRBV2 with TRBJ1-2; D gene ambiguous. Per germline, CDR1 SNHLY and CDR2 FYNNEI. There are 12 residues in the CDR3. Trimming left V 7 bases short and J 0 bases short, with 6 bases between. The CDR3 spells CASTGSNYGYTF. The CDR3 region has the DNA TGTGCCAGCACGGGATCTAACTATGGCTACACCTTC.

The chain recombines TRBV15 with TRBJ2-5; 7 nucleotides agree with TRBD2. Germline V gene lookup returns CDR1 LNHNV and CDR2 YYDKDF (reference sequence). The CDR3 extends over 14 amino acids. V was clipped by 1 base and J by 5 bases; unmatched bases: 4. The CDR3 DNA is TGTGCCACCAGCAGAGGCGGGGGATTGGAGACCCAGTACTTC. It yields the protein CATSRGGGLETQYF.